A single sample is the source of the 32 T cell receptor beta chains below, sequenced in a study of T cell responses to AZD1222 COVID-19 vaccine. Clones were read by immunoSEQ multiplex PCR, and TCRdb kept only the in-frame ones, dropping some. The table includes 110,000 or so clones, 90% to 95% detected once. Source: peripheral blood, taken on day 0 of AZD1222 vaccination. The receptors were sampled from an adult in good health.

The chain employs TRBV5-5 and TRBJ1-1; a possible D gene is TRBD1 (5 bases). CDR3 size: 16 residues. V was shortened by 0 bases and J by 1 base, with 13 bases between the two germline ends. CDR1 is SGHKS, CDR2 YYEKEE, per germline (reference sequence). CDR3 nucleotide sequence: TGTGCCAGCAGCTTGGGCCATCCTGGGGGGAACACTGAAGCTTTCTTT. Protein product: CASSLGHPGGNTEAFF.

This clone has just one count. The rearrangement links TRBV6-4 to TRBJ2-1; 14 nucleotides agree with TRBD2. J lost 10 bases, V lost 2 bases, and 4 bases had no gene match. CDR1 and CDR2 from the germline V gene are MRHNA and SNTAGT. This CDR3 region has 15 residues. The CDR3, as DNA: TGTGCCAGCAGTGACGCGGGACTAGCGGGGGCAGAGCAGTTCTTC. Amino acids: CASSDAGLAGAEQFF.

This sequence joins TRBV19 and TRBJ1-1; weak D call: TRBD1 (6 bases). CDR1 is LNHDA, CDR2 SQIVND, per germline (reference sequence). The CDR3 consists of 15 residues. V dropped 7 bases and J dropped 0 bases, with 15 bases sitting between them. This CDR3 is CASKGGDHMNTEAFF. The DNA for the CDR3 is TGTGCCAGTAAGGGGGGGGATCACATGAACACTGAAGCTTTCTTT.

The chain is built from TRBV12-5 and TRBJ2-3, with TRBD2 identical over 16 bases. V shed 0 bases, J shed 6 bases, and the junction held 12 bases outside the gene matches. CDR3 length equals 20 residues. The germline V gene encodes CDR1 LGHNT and CDR2 FRNRAP. The DNA of the CDR3 is TGTGCTAGTGGTTTGGTACTTAGGGGACTAGCGGGGGGGCTAGGGGATACGCAGTATTTT. Translation gives CASGLVLRGLAGGLGDTQYF.

This chain links TRBV4-1 with TRBJ1-3, with a tentative D call TRBD1 (6 bases). The V end lost 1 base, the J end lost 0 bases, and 7 bases lay between the germline ends. The CDR3 runs 15 residues. Per germline, CDR1 MGHRA and CDR2 YSYEKL. The CDR3 is CASSQVDSSGNTIYF. The CDR3 DNA reads as TGCGCCAGCAGCCAAGTGGACAGCTCTGGAAACACCATATATTTT.

The V and J genes are TRBV28 and TRBJ1-4; no clear D gene. The CDR3 consists of 15 residues. The V gene lost 6 bases and the J gene lost 1 base, with 12 bases spanning the gap. Germline V CDR1 and CDR2: MDHEN, SYDVKM. The chain's CDR3 is CASSKRTGTNEKLFF. CDR3 nucleotides: TGTGCCAGCAGCAAACGGACGGGAACTAATGAAAAACTGTTTTTT.

The chain recombines TRBV19 with TRBJ1-2; 10 positions match TRBD1. The germline gives CDR1 LNHDA, CDR2 SQIVND (reference sequence). This CDR3 region has 15 residues. V lost 5 bases and J lost 4; bases outside the gene matches: 7. In DNA, the CDR3 is TGTGCCAGTAGTTCAACGGGACAGGGGTTCTATGGCTACACCTTC. Its protein is CASSSTGQGFYGYTF.

The V gene is TRBV6-5, the J gene TRBJ1-2, with TRBD1 matching over 10 bases. V trimming: 6 bases; J trimming: 4 bases; junction bases outside the gene matches: 5. The CDR3 consists of 14 residues. Per germline, CDR1 MNHEY and CDR2 SVGAGI. Written as DNA, the CDR3 is TGTGCCAGCAGGACAGGGGGCGCGGTCTATGGCTACACCTTC. This sequence encodes CASRTGGAVYGYTF.

The chain carries TRBV4-1 and TRBJ2-3, with 7 bases identical to TRBD2. The germline V gene has CDR1 MGHRA and CDR2 YSYEKL. The CDR3 is made up of 14 amino acids. Unmatched junction bases numbered 3, after V lost 1 base and J lost 5 bases. The CDR3: CASSQVGGEDTQYF. The CDR3 DNA is TGCGCCAGCAGCCAAGTGGGGGGGGAAGATACGCAGTATTTT.

The V and J genes are TRBV5-6 and TRBJ1-2; D possibly corresponds to TRBD1 (5 bases). With 4 bases removed from V and 3 bases from J, the gap between germline ends came to 13 bases. The CDR3 has 14 residues. Per germline, CDR1 SGHDT and CDR2 YYEEEE. Here the CDR3 DNA reads TGTGCCAGCAGCGCTGGTTCAGGGTACTATGGCTACACCTTC. Protein sequence: CASSAGSGYYGYTF.

The chain couples TRBV6-2 or TRBV6-3 to TRBJ1-1; D call uncertain. This CDR3 has 12 residues. Between the trimmed V and J ends, which lost 3 bases and 4 bases, there was a span of 6 bases. CDR1 MNHEY and CDR2 SVGEGT come from the germline V gene. CDR3 nucleotide sequence: TGTGCCAGCAGTTATGGAAGCACTGAAGCTTTCTTT. Translating it yields CASSYGSTEAFF.

V gene TRBV7-8 combines with J gene TRBJ1-4; the D is unclear. The CDR3 loop spans 12 amino acids. Between the trimmed V and J ends, which lost 6 bases and 5 bases, there was a span of 7 bases. Germline CDR1 reads SGHVS; CDR2 reads FQNEAQ. This CDR3 is CASSSPNEKLFF. In DNA, the CDR3 is TGTGCCAGCAGTTCTCCGAATGAAAAACTGTTTTTT.

The chain couples TRBV19 to TRBJ2-2, with a tentative D call TRBD1 (5 bases). Trimming pared 0 bases from V and 4 bases from J, leaving 9 bases between. Germline V gene data show CDR1 as LNHDA and CDR2 as SQIVND (reference sequence). The CDR3 covers 15 residues. CDR3 in amino acids: CASSIDGASTGELFF. The DNA of the CDR3 is TGTGCCAGTAGTATAGATGGGGCTTCCACCGGGGAGCTGTTTTTT.

This clone was seen only once. The chain links TRBV4-2 to TRBJ1-3; no clear D. CDR3 length: 13 amino acids. Trimming removed 3 bases from V and 4 bases from J, with 7 bases in between. CDR1 and CDR2 from the germline V gene are LGHNA and YNFKEQ. CDR3: CASSQVLGNTIYF. CDR3 nucleotides: TGTGCCAGCAGCCAGGTCCTCGGAAACACCATATATTTT.

The chain has TRBV5-6 and TRBJ1-5; D uncertain. The CDR3 extends over 12 amino acids. Trimming removed 7 bases at V and 4 bases at J, with 9 bases between. The germline V gene has CDR1 SGHDT and CDR2 YYEEEE. This CDR3 reads CASGRWNQPQHF. The CDR3 nucleotides are TGTGCCAGCGGACGGTGGAATCAGCCCCAGCATTTT.

The genes are TRBV5-1 and TRBJ2-7, with 13 bases aligning to TRBD2. CDR3 size: 20 residues. V gave up 5 bases and J gave up 7 bases; unmatched junction bases: 24. The germline CDR1 and CDR2 sequences are SGHRS and YFSETQ. The DNA for the CDR3 is TGCGCCAGCAGGGGACCCGGGACTAGCGGGGCCAAGGCCCTGAGTCGGGAGCAGTACTTC. Amino acids: CASRGPGTSGAKALSREQYF.

This clone came up a few times. J is TRBJ1-3 and V is TRBV7-8; 8 bases line up with TRBD1. V was clipped by 5 bases and J by 4 bases; unmatched bases: 10. The CDR3 consists of 16 residues. CDR1 and CDR2 (germline): SGHVS, FQNEAQ. The chain's CDR3 is CASSILDRESGNTIYF. Written as DNA, the CDR3 is TGTGCCAGCAGCATATTGGACAGGGAGTCGGGAAACACCATATATTTT.

The chain uses TRBV13 and TRBJ2-2, with a tentative D call TRBD1 (6 bases). V was clipped by 2 bases and J by 5 bases, with 12 bases between them. CDR3 length equals 15 residues. Germline V gives CDR1 PRHDT, CDR2 FYEKMQ (reference sequence). In DNA, the CDR3 is TGTGCCAGCAGCTTACTAGGGGGAAAGACCGGGGAGCTGTTTTTT. Translating it yields CASSLLGGKTGELFF.

In its sample, this clone was seen once. This chain links TRBV10-3 with TRBJ1-6, with D unclear. CDR1 and CDR2 (germline): ENHRY, SYGVKD. The CDR3 runs to 16 residues. V was pared by 2 bases and J by 4 bases, with 12 bases between. As DNA, the CDR3 is TGTGCCATCAGTGAGAAGCTTGACAAATATAATTCACCCCTCCACTTT. Translating gives CAISEKLDKYNSPLHF.

This sequence joins TRBV5-6 and TRBJ1-6, with 9 bases matching TRBD1. Germline loops: CDR1 SGHDT, CDR2 YYEEEE. V lost 3 bases and J lost 7; bases outside the gene matches: 5. The CDR3 has 15 amino acids. Here the CDR3 DNA reads TGTGCCAGCAGCTGGGACAGGGTACAGAATTCACCCCTCCACTTT. Its translation is CASSWDRVQNSPLHF.

The chain has TRBV28 and TRBJ1-4; 7 bases line up with TRBD1. This CDR3 spans 11 amino acids. Trimming at V came to 6 bases and at J to 14 bases, leaving 6 bases not matched to a gene. The germline gives CDR1 MDHEN, CDR2 SYDVKM. The CDR3 loop reads CASSPTGPLFF. The CDR3 nucleotides read TGTGCCAGCAGCCCGACAGGGCCGCTGTTTTTT.

The chain carries TRBV28 and TRBJ2-5; TRBD1 aligns across 8 bases. CDR1 MDHEN and CDR2 SYDVKM come from the germline V gene. Trimming took 2 bases from V and 5 from J; bases not matched to a gene: 4. The CDR3 runs 14 residues. CDR3 amino acids: CASSLDYRGETQYF. In nucleotides, the CDR3 is TGTGCCAGCAGTTTAGATTACAGGGGGGAGACCCAGTACTTC.

This rearrangement joins TRBV24-1 to TRBJ2-5, with 8 bases aligning to TRBD1. J was trimmed by 3 bases and V by 4 bases; bases with no gene match: 3. Germline values: CDR1 KGHDR, CDR2 SFDVKD. There are 14 residues in the CDR3. CDR3 DNA sequence: TGTGCCACCAGTGAGCAGGGGGCGGAAGAGACCCAGTACTTC. This codes for CATSEQGAEETQYF.

V is TRBV2 and J is TRBJ1-3; TRBD1 matches 9 bases. The CDR3 runs 14 residues. Germline CDR1 and CDR2: SNHLY and FYNNEI. The V and J ends lost 5 bases and 5 bases, in that order; junction bases with no gene match: 4. In nucleotides, the CDR3 is TGTGCCAGCAGTCCGGGACAGGGAAGAAACACCATATATTTT. This gives the protein CASSPGQGRNTIYF.

The CDR3: CASSIRQVTSYEQYF. The CDR3 DNA sequence: TGTGCCAGCAGTATCCGACAGGTCACCTCCTACGAGCAGTACTTC. The chain is built from TRBV6-5 and TRBJ2-7; TRBD1 might be the D (6 bases). CDR1 is MNHEY and CDR2 is SVGAGI in the germline V gene. This CDR3 comprises 15 residues. V lost 5 bases, J lost 0 bases, and 14 bases lay in between.

The V and J genes are TRBV7-2 and TRBJ1-2; the D is unclear. Between the trimmed V and J ends, which lost 5 bases and 6 bases, there was a span of 16 bases. The germline CDR1 and CDR2 sequences are SGHTA and FQGNSA. The CDR3 is 14 residues long. CDR3 protein: CASSLPGIRNGYTF. DNA of the CDR3: TGTGCCAGCAGCCTACCAGGTATCCGCAATGGCTACACCTTC.

The chain joins TRBV6-5 to TRBJ1-6, with D unresolved. Germline CDR1 and CDR2: MNHEY and SVGAGI. Trimming took 0 bases from V and 0 from J, leaving 6 bases between them. The CDR3 is 16 residues long. The CDR3 DNA reads TGTGCCAGCAGTTACTCGAAGCGCTCCTATAATTCACCCCTCCACTTT. Its translation is CASSYSKRSYNSPLHF.

The chain uses TRBV5-1 and TRBJ1-4; D unresolved. The CDR3 runs to 11 residues. V dropped 3 bases and J dropped 12 bases, with 9 bases sitting between them. CDR1 SGHRS and CDR2 YFSETQ come from the germline V gene. The CDR3 is CASSSGLELFF. The CDR3 nucleotides are TGCGCCAGCAGCTCGGGTTTGGAACTGTTTTTT.

The CDR3 here is CASSYAAGGIDTQYF. As DNA, the CDR3 is TGTGCCAGTAGTTATGCGGCAGGCGGAATAGATACGCAGTATTTT. This chain joins TRBV19 and TRBJ2-3, with D hard to call. Looked up from germline, CDR1 is LNHDA and CDR2 is SQIVND (reference sequence). This CDR3 spans 15 amino acids. Trimming pared 5 bases from V and 5 bases from J, leaving 17 bases between.

This rearrangement joins TRBV5-1 to TRBJ1-4, with a possible D match to TRBD1 (5 bases). The CDR3 has 14 residues. CDR1 is SGHRS and CDR2 is YFSETQ in the germline V gene. Trimming removed 0 bases at V and 8 bases at J, with 11 bases between. The CDR3 coding sequence is TGCGCCAGCAGCTTGGGCCAGGGAAACGAAAAACTGTTTTTT. Its translation: CASSLGQGNEKLFF.

V and J are TRBV27 and TRBJ2-7, with 10 positions matching TRBD2. This CDR3 region has 13 residues. Looked up from germline, CDR1 is MNHEY and CDR2 is SMNVEV (reference sequence). V lost 8 bases, J lost 5 bases, and 6 bases stayed unmatched. CDR3 sequence reads: CASGLAGGDEQYF. The CDR3 bases are TGTGCCAGCGGGTTAGCGGGGGGAGACGAGCAGTACTTC.

The genes are TRBV5-8 and TRBJ1-2; TRBD1 matches 8 bases. The germline CDR1 and CDR2 sequences are SGHTS and YDEGEE. The V gene end was trimmed by 3 bases and the J gene end by 14 bases; junction bases not matched to a gene: 12. The CDR3 has 13 amino acids. Written as DNA, the CDR3 is TGTGCCAGCAGCTCCGACCGGGACAGGTCTGAAACCTTC. Translated, it gives CASSSDRDRSETF.